Below, 32 T cell receptor beta chains from the same sample are listed, as sequenced in a study of OX40 agonist ivuxolimab in advanced cancers. This table comes from immunoSEQ multiplex PCR, and its TCRdb copy is limited to in-frame clones, with some not included. The sample holds some 24,000 clones, around 80% seen once. The source was CD4+ or CD8+ T cells sorted from blood, collected in a trial of the OX40 agonist ivuxolimab. These receptors originate from an adult with an advanced solid tumor such as melanoma, head and neck, liver or kidney cancer.

The chain carries TRBV7-2 and TRBJ2-5; TRBD2 might be the D (5 bases). Germline CDR1 reads SGHTA; CDR2 reads FQGNSA. Trimming removed 6 bases at V and 5 bases at J, with 13 bases between. CDR3 size: 13 residues. The CDR3: CASRFGDRETQYF. CDR3 bases: TGTGCCAGCAGGTTCGGGGATCGGGAGACCCAGTACTTC. The full variable domain, in which reference TRBV7-2 and TRBJ2-5 provide the parts outside the CDR3, is GAGVSQSPSNKVTEKGKDVELRCDPISGHTALYWYRQSLGQGLEFLIYFQGNSAPDKSGLPSDRFSAERTGGSVSTLTIQRTQQEDSAVYLCASRFGDRETQYFGPGTRLLVL.

This rearrangement joins TRBV5-6 to TRBJ2-7; 10 bases align to TRBD2. Per germline, CDR1 SGHDT and CDR2 YYEEEE. The CDR3 loop spans 16 amino acids. V lost 0 bases and J lost 2; bases outside the gene matches: 5. In nucleotides, the CDR3 is TGTGCCAGCAGCTTGGTCGGGACTAGCGCCACCTACGAGCAGTACTTC. Translating gives CASSLVGTSATYEQYF.

This clone was observed once. J is TRBJ2-1 and V is TRBV7-8, with a weak D call TRBD1 (6 bases). V lost 7 bases, J lost 2 bases, and 9 bases lay in between. Germline V gene lookup returns CDR1 SGHVS and CDR2 FQNEAQ. This CDR3 is built from 13 residues. This chain's CDR3 is CASTQGPYNEQFF. The CDR3 DNA follows: TGTGCCAGCACCCAGGGGCCCTACAATGAGCAGTTCTTC.

The DNA for the CDR3 is TGTGCCAGCAGCTTCCAGGGGGCCCAGACCCAGTACTTC. Translation: CASSFQGAQTQYF. The chain employs TRBV7-3 and TRBJ2-5; 8 bases line up with TRBD1. V was clipped by 3 bases and J by 6 bases; unmatched bases: 3. Per the germline V gene, CDR1 is SGHTA and CDR2 is FQGTGA. The CDR3 is 13 amino acids.

This chain's CDR3 is CASSISRVTDTQYF. CDR3 sequence (DNA): TGTGCCAGTAGTATCAGCAGGGTAACAGATACGCAGTATTTT. The chain uses TRBV19 and TRBJ2-3; weak D call: TRBD1 (5 bases). V dropped 3 bases and J dropped 3 bases, with 10 bases sitting between them. The germline V gene has CDR1 LNHDA and CDR2 SQIVND (reference sequence). CDR3 size: 14 residues.

This chain connects TRBV7-6 to TRBJ2-3; D is possibly TRBD1 or TRBD2 (5 bases each). The CDR3 spans 15 residues. With 3 bases removed from V and 1 base from J, the gap between germline ends came to 11 bases. Looked up from germline, CDR1 is SGHVS and CDR2 is FNYEAQ. The CDR3 loop reads CASSFLSGRTDTQYF. The CDR3 DNA is TGTGCCAGCAGCTTCCTTTCGGGACGCACAGATACGCAGTATTTT.

This clone came up once. The V gene is TRBV11-2, the J gene TRBJ2-7; a possible D gene is TRBD2 (7 bases). The CDR3 is made up of 14 amino acids. CDR1 is SGHAT, CDR2 FQNNGV, per germline. Trimming left V 0 bases short and J 4 bases short, with 10 bases between. The CDR3 region has the DNA TGTGCCAGCAGCTTAGAAGGGGGGGTATACGAGCAGTACTTC. Protein sequence: CASSLEGGVYEQYF.

The chain carries TRBV28 and TRBJ2-7; D is ambiguous. The germline CDR1 and CDR2 sequences are MDHEN and SYDVKM. This CDR3 region has 16 residues. V was pared by 1 base and J by 4 bases, with 17 bases between. CDR3 DNA sequence: TGTGCCAGCAGTTTATTGTCCCTATCGCGGATTTACGAGCAGTACTTC. Its protein product is CASSLLSLSRIYEQYF.

The chain carries TRBV7-2 and TRBJ1-2, with 11 bases identical to TRBD1. The CDR3 has 15 residues. After removal of 5 bases from V and 4 bases from J, the junction contained 6 bases not matched to a gene. CDR1 SGHTA and CDR2 FQGNSA come from the germline V gene. The CDR3 loop reads CASSARDRGTYGYTF. The DNA for the CDR3 is TGTGCCAGCAGCGCCAGGGACAGGGGGACCTATGGCTACACCTTC.

The chain is built from TRBV7-9 and TRBJ2-7; D call uncertain. The length of the CDR3 is 11 residues. The germline V and J ends were trimmed by 5 bases and 2 bases, with 4 bases remaining between them. The germline gives CDR1 SEHNR, CDR2 FQNEAQ (reference sequence). CDR3 amino acids: CASSRTYEQYF. CDR3 bases: TGTGCCAGCAGCCGAACCTACGAGCAGTACTTC.

The chain combines TRBV9 with TRBJ2-7; D is ambiguous. Germline lookup yields CDR1 SGDLS and CDR2 YYNGEE. The CDR3 has 13 amino acids. The germline V and J ends were trimmed by 1 base and 3 bases, with 8 bases remaining between them. The DNA of the CDR3 is TGTGCCAGCAGCGTAAGCCCAGGCTACGAGCAGTACTTC. It codes for CASSVSPGYEQYF.

The V call is TRBV6-5, the J call TRBJ1-5; tentatively, D is TRBD1 (5 bases). The CDR3 contains 15 residues. Trimming took off 0 bases at V and 5 bases at J, with 11 bases between the two ends. Germline CDR1 MNHEY, CDR2 SVGAGI. CDR3 protein: CASSYSTRGDQPQHF. The CDR3 coding sequence is TGTGCCAGCAGTTACTCAACCCGGGGGGATCAGCCCCAGCATTTT.

The chain links TRBV6-5 to TRBJ2-7; weak D call: TRBD1 (6 bases). V was cut by 4 bases and J by 2 bases, with 18 bases left in between. Germline assignment: CDR1 MNHEY and CDR2 SVGAGI. This CDR3 spans 16 amino acids. The CDR3 sequence is CASSLGTLGTPYEQYF. The CDR3 bases are TGTGCCAGCAGTTTAGGTACTTTGGGGACACCCTACGAGCAGTACTTC.

V usage is TRBV5-1 and J usage is TRBJ2-7; D may be TRBD1 (6 bases). In germline, CDR1 is SGHRS, CDR2 YFSETQ. The CDR3 is made up of 14 amino acids. Trimming removed 0 bases from V and 5 bases from J, with 12 bases in between. CDR3: CASSLAHRENEQYF. Written as DNA, the CDR3 is TGCGCCAGCAGCTTGGCCCACAGGGAAAACGAGCAGTACTTC.

This chain joins TRBV11-3 and TRBJ1-1; no definite D call. CDR1 is SGHNT and CDR2 is YENEEA in the germline V gene. The CDR3 runs 14 residues. Trimming pared 5 bases from V and 4 bases from J, leaving 14 bases between. The CDR3 DNA reads TGTGCCAGCAGCCAGTTCGGGGAGAGCACTGAAGCTTTCTTT. This encodes CASSQFGESTEAFF.

This sequence joins TRBV4-3 and TRBJ2-1, with D possibly TRBD2 on 6 matching bases. The germline V gene has CDR1 LGHNA and CDR2 YSLEER. The CDR3 loop spans 15 amino acids. Between the trimmed V and J ends, which lost 2 bases and 5 bases, there was a span of 13 bases. This CDR3 is CASSQSIPSDNEQFF. The CDR3, as DNA: TGCGCCAGCAGCCAAAGCATCCCTAGCGACAATGAGCAGTTCTTC.

J is TRBJ2-5 and V is TRBV9; the D gene is possibly TRBD1 (6 bases). The CDR3 length is 15 residues. Trimming removed 2 bases from V and 0 bases from J, with 11 bases in between. CDR1 SGDLS and CDR2 YYNGEE come from the germline V gene. CDR3 DNA sequence: TGTGCCAGCAGCGTGACAGGAGCTCACCAAGAGACCCAGTACTTC. Its translation: CASSVTGAHQETQYF.

This chain connects TRBV6-5 to TRBJ1-2, with D maybe TRBD1 (6 bases). This CDR3 has 13 residues. Trimming took 5 bases from V and 3 from J, leaving 10 bases between them. CDR1 MNHEY and CDR2 SVGAGI come from the germline V gene. CDR3 region: CASSPHRDYGYTF. The CDR3 region has the DNA TGTGCCAGCAGTCCCCACAGGGACTATGGCTACACCTTC.

This clone was observed a handful of times. This sequence joins TRBV21-1 and TRBJ1-5. TRBV21-1 is recorded as a pseudogene. CDR3 length: 16 amino acids. The CDR3 sequence is CASSRVGAPGNQPQHF. In nucleotides, the CDR3 is TGTGCCAGCAGCAGGGTAGGGGCCCCGGGGAATCAGCCCCAGCATTTT.

V usage is TRBV9 and J usage is TRBJ1-2; D not resolved. CDR3 size: 19 residues. CDR1 SGDLS and CDR2 YYNGEE come from the germline V gene. V dropped 3 bases and J dropped 4 bases, with 28 bases sitting between them. CDR3 sequence reads: CASSGPRKPAGWLAYGYTF. The CDR3 bases are TGTGCCAGCAGCGGACCGCGGAAACCCGCGGGGTGGTTAGCCTATGGCTACACCTTC.

This chain uses TRBV7-2 with TRBJ2-7; TRBD2 matches 15 bases. Trimming at V came to 4 bases and at J to 3 bases, leaving 7 bases not matched to a gene. CDR3 length: 17 amino acids. CDR1 and CDR2 (germline): SGHTA, FQGNSA. CDR3 sequence (DNA): TGTGCCAGCAGCTCCGGGACTAGCGGGGGGTTGAGCTACGAGCAGTACTTC. Its protein product is CASSSGTSGGLSYEQYF.

CDR3 sequence reads: CASREWSGSVYEQFF. The CDR3 nucleotides are TGTGCCAGCAGGGAATGGAGCGGGAGTGTGTATGAGCAGTTCTTC. The rearrangement links TRBV27 to TRBJ2-1; 8 nucleotides match TRBD2. The CDR3 covers 15 residues. Trimming at V came to 6 bases and at J to 8 bases, leaving 12 bases not matched to a gene. Germline assignment: CDR1 MNHEY and CDR2 SMNVEV (reference sequence).

The chain recombines TRBV6-5 with TRBJ1-4; D possibly corresponds to TRBD1 (5 bases). Trimming removed 6 bases from V and 10 bases from J, with 15 bases in between. The CDR3 consists of 13 residues. Germline V CDR1 and CDR2: MNHEY, SVGAGI. In DNA form, the CDR3 reads TGTGCCAGCAGCCTTGGGGGGGAAACAAAACTGTTTTTT. Its protein product is CASSLGGETKLFF.

In its sample, this clone was seen a few times. This chain joins TRBV28 and TRBJ2-3; D not certain. CDR3 length: 15 amino acids. Trimming cost V 6 bases and J 8 bases, with 21 bases left between them. Looked up from germline, CDR1 is MDHEN and CDR2 is SYDVKM. Here the CDR3 DNA reads TGTGCCAGCAGGGGTCATGGACGTCGCCTTTCTACGCAGTATTTT. It encodes CASRGHGRRLSTQYF.

This clone appeared once. The V and J genes are TRBV7-2 and TRBJ2-5, with 11 bases that match TRBD1. The germline gives CDR1 SGHTA, CDR2 FQGNSA. The CDR3 length is 14 residues. Losses at the gene ends were 5 bases for V and 4 bases for J; bases not matched to a gene: 3. The CDR3 loop reads CASSTGTGGETQYF. Written as DNA, the CDR3 is TGTGCCAGCAGCACCGGGACAGGGGGAGAGACCCAGTACTTC.

In nucleotides, the CDR3 is TGTGCCAGCAGCCTTAGCGGGAGCGGAACCGGGGAGCTGTTTTTT. Its protein product is CASSLSGSGTGELFF. This chain joins TRBV5-4 and TRBJ2-2, with 9 bases identical to TRBD2. The germline gives CDR1 SGHNT, CDR2 YYREEE (reference sequence). V was pared by 4 bases and J by 5 bases, with 6 bases of the junction left unmatched. The CDR3 is made up of 15 amino acids.

V is TRBV6-6 and J is TRBJ1-1, with 9 bases that match TRBD1. Per the germline V gene, CDR1 is MNHNY and CDR2 is SVGAGI (reference sequence). The CDR3 covers 14 residues. J gave up 2 bases and V 9 bases, and 7 bases lay outside the gene matches. The CDR3 DNA is TGTGCCAGTCAAACAGGGGGCGGTAACACTGAAGCTTTCTTT. Protein product: CASQTGGGNTEAFF.

For this clone: One end of the junction varies from germline; a read error may be responsible. The chain couples TRBV7-9 to TRBJ1-6, with 9 bases lining up with TRBD1. The CDR3 has 13 amino acids. Germline CDR1 is SEHNR and CDR2 is FQNEAQ (reference sequence). In DNA, the CDR3 is TGTGCCAGCGCCGGGACAGGGATTTCACTCCTCCACTTT. This translates into CASAGTGISLLHF.

The chain links TRBV4-3 to TRBJ2-7; D possibly corresponds to TRBD2 (6 bases). The germline CDR1 and CDR2 sequences are LGHNA and YSLEER. The CDR3 consists of 15 residues. Trimming pared 1 base from V and 2 bases from J, leaving 12 bases between. As DNA, the CDR3 is TGCGCCAGCAGCCAAGTCCACGGGAGCCCCTACGAGCAGTACTTC. It is translated as CASSQVHGSPYEQYF.

V and J are TRBV7-8 and TRBJ1-5; the match to TRBD1 covers 9 bases. V lost 5 bases, J lost 0 bases, and 11 bases stayed unmatched. Germline V lookup: CDR1 SGHVS, CDR2 FQNEAQ. This CDR3 is built from 18 residues. This CDR3 is CASSPRQGGPVSNQPQHF. The CDR3 bases are TGTGCCAGCAGCCCCAGACAGGGGGGGCCTGTTAGCAATCAGCCCCAGCATTTT.

The chain carries TRBV4-1 and TRBJ1-2, with D unclear. Trimming cost V 0 bases and J 4 bases, with 12 bases left between them. Per the germline V gene, CDR1 is MGHRA and CDR2 is YSYEKL. The CDR3 has 15 amino acids. The CDR3 loop reads CASSQEKRPFYGYTF. The CDR3 DNA sequence: TGCGCCAGCAGCCAAGAAAAACGGCCTTTCTATGGCTACACCTTC.

This chain connects TRBV7-3 to TRBJ2-1; D may be TRBD1 (6 bases). The CDR3 has 15 residues. The germline V gene encodes CDR1 SGHTA and CDR2 FQGTGA. V was trimmed by 5 bases and J by 7 bases, leaving 18 bases between them. The CDR3 region has the DNA TGTGCCAGCAGCCCATCAAGGGGGTCAGTGAATGAGCAGTTCTTC. Protein sequence: CASSPSRGSVNEQFF.